This T cell receptor (beta chain) emerged from a study of blood T cells in healthy people across ages. The CDR3 has 12 residues. With 6 bases removed from V and 6 bases from J, the gap between germline ends came to 6 bases. Looked up from germline, CDR1 is LNHNV and CDR2 is YYDKDF (reference sequence). This clonotype was observed at least ten times. As yet, its antigen is unknown. Through a sample-barcoded 5' primer and a J-beta primer mix, a second PCR was run for roughly 6 to 11 cycles. Every single cDNA molecule received a tag from a template-switch adaptor with 12 random nucleotides. TCRdb re-analysed the 5' RACE reads in MiXCR, keeping a single row per CDR3 protein. Of 550,000 to 650,000 distinct CDR3 sequences in the sample, about 30% are singletons; the top ten hold approximately 14%. Study outcomes and limitations: Older age went with lower TCR beta diversity per million T cells, in a roughly linear way.

Sequencing was done on a sample of blood. The chain couples TRBV15 to TRBJ1-6; D unclear. This sequence was found in a woman of 80 years or more in good health. The CDR3 coding sequence is TGTGCCACCAGACTAAGTAATTCACCCCTCCACTTT. Its translation is CATRLSNSPLHF.